The 21 T cell receptor beta chains listed next were all sequenced from one sample in a study of blood T cells in healthy people across ages. A J-beta primer mix and a sample-barcoded 5' primer were used in a second PCR of roughly 6 to 12 cycles. TCRdb re-derived calls from the 5' RACE reads in MiXCR, one entry per CDR3 protein. This repertoire shows 1.5 million to 2 million distinct CDR3 sequences, roughly 49% found once; its top ten account for around 2.1%. Sequenced sample: blood. These receptors were collected from a woman aged 40 to 50 in good health.

CDR3 in amino acids: CASSLTGFGEPQYF. For the CDR3, the DNA is TGCGCCAGCAGCCTTACTGGTTTCGGTGAGCCCCAGTACTTC. V gene TRBV5-1 combines with J gene TRBJ2-7; D is unclear. V gave up 4 bases and J gave up 10 bases, with 21 bases separating them. This CDR3 spans 14 amino acids. The germline V gene has CDR1 SGHRS and CDR2 YFSETQ.

The V call is TRBV5-1, the J call TRBJ1-4, with D unresolved. The CDR3 runs to 15 residues. CDR1 is SGHRS and CDR2 is YFSETQ in the germline V gene. Deletions cut 1 base from V and 0 bases from J, with 7 bases between. The CDR3, as DNA: TGCGCCAGCAGCTTGTCGGTTACAACTAATGAAAAACTGTTTTTT. It codes for CASSLSVTTNEKLFF.

This clonotype was seen a few times. The chain joins TRBV4-1 to TRBJ1-2; D not resolved. The CDR3 runs 14 residues. Trimming removed 0 bases at V and 2 bases at J, with 7 bases between. The germline gives CDR1 MGHRA, CDR2 YSYEKL. CDR3: CASSQEQPNYGYTF. The CDR3 region has the DNA TGCGCCAGCAGCCAAGAGCAGCCAAACTATGGCTACACCTTC.

The chain combines TRBV7-9 with TRBJ2-4; D perhaps matches TRBD2 (5 bases). The last part of the DNA fits TRBJ2-5 better; the J call may be wrong. The CDR3 contains 15 residues. CDR1 and CDR2 from the germline V gene are SEHNR and FQNEAQ (reference sequence). The CDR3 DNA is TGTGCCAGCAGCTTAGTTCTACTAGTGAGGGAGACCCAGTACTTC. This sequence encodes CASSLVLLVRETQYF.

Remarks on this clonotype: This may be a read error, as it is one base from a much larger clone. The gene calls are TRBV20-1 and TRBJ2-7, with TRBD2 matching over 12 bases. CDR3 length: 15 residues. Trimming took 3 bases from V and 7 from J; bases not matched to a gene: 10. Germline V gene data show CDR1 as DFQATT and CDR2 as SNEGSKA (reference sequence). CDR3 coding DNA: TGCAGTGCTAGGACTAGCGGGGGTACCTACAATGAGCAGTACTTC. Translation: CSARTSGGTYNEQYF.

The V gene is TRBV6-5, the J gene TRBJ1-2, with D unclear. Germline CDR1 is MNHEY and CDR2 is SVGAGI. CDR3 size: 14 residues. V was pared by 6 bases and J by 7 bases, with 18 bases between. The CDR3 sequence is CASREAGTQGGYTF. CDR3 DNA sequence: TGTGCCAGCAGAGAAGCCGGCACCCAAGGTGGCTACACCTTC.

This clonotype was found once. The chain recombines TRBV27 with TRBJ2-7, with TRBD1 matching 8 bases. Looked up from germline, CDR1 is MNHEY and CDR2 is SMNVEV (reference sequence). Trimming at V came to 6 bases and at J to 7 bases, leaving 14 bases not matched to a gene. The CDR3 is 15 residues long. The CDR3 loop is CASSDFPQGANEQYF. The DNA for the CDR3 is TGTGCCAGCAGCGACTTCCCCCAGGGGGCGAATGAGCAGTACTTC.

The V gene is TRBV20-1, the J gene TRBJ2-1; TRBD2 agrees at 8 bases. V dropped 5 bases and J dropped 3; count of bases not matched to a gene: 12. CDR3 length: 16 residues. The germline CDR1 and CDR2 sequences are DFQATT and SNEGSKA (reference sequence). The CDR3 bases are TGCAGTGCTGCCCCCCAACTAGCGGTCCTCTACAATGAGCAGTTCTTC. The encoded protein is CSAAPQLAVLYNEQFF.

V gene TRBV5-1 combines with J gene TRBJ2-5; D remains unclear. The CDR3 runs 15 residues. The germline gives CDR1 SGHRS, CDR2 YFSETQ. V lost 4 bases to trimming and J lost 2 bases, with 15 bases between them. CDR3 nucleotide sequence: TGCGCCAGCAGCCGGACCGCGAACCTTCAAGAGACCCAGTACTTC. Amino acid sequence: CASSRTANLQETQYF. Full variable domain (remainder filled in from reference TRBV5-1 and TRBJ2-5): KAGVTQTPRYLIKTRGQQVTLSCSPISGHRSVSWYQQTPGQGLQFLFEYFSETQRNKGNFPGRFSGRQFSNSRSEMNVSTLELGDSALYLCASSRTANLQETQYFGPGTRLLVL.

This sequence joins TRBV20-1 and TRBJ2-1; D may match TRBD1 or TRBD2 (6 bases each). With the DNA end fitting TRBJ2-7 better, the J assignment may be wrong. Per germline, CDR1 DFQATT and CDR2 SNEGSKA (reference sequence). The CDR3 consists of 15 residues. CDR3 nucleotides: TGCAGTGCCCAAAAACAGGGACGGGGGACCTACGAGCAGTACTTC. It is translated as CSAQKQGRGTYEQYF.

This clonotype occurred a few times. The chain carries TRBV24-1 and TRBJ2-5; D is undetermined. CDR1 is KGHDR and CDR2 is SFDVKD in the germline V gene. This CDR3 comprises 14 residues. Trimming took 4 bases from V and 3 from J, leaving 11 bases between them. CDR3 coding DNA: TGTGCCACCAGTGACCCGGGCCTTAAAGAGACCCAGTACTTC. Translation gives CATSDPGLKETQYF.

A single count supports this clonotype. Compared with germline, one end of the junction differs, possibly owing to a read error. The chain recombines TRBV7-2 with TRBJ2-5, with 7 bases lining up with TRBD1. From germline, CDR1 is SGHTA and CDR2 FQGNSA. The CDR3 is 14 residues long. For the CDR3, the DNA is TGTGCAAGCAGCCCTTATGACAGGGAAGAGACCCAGTACTTC. Translated: CASSPYDREETQYF.

The V gene is TRBV20-1, the J gene TRBJ1-1; 10 bases map to TRBD1. Germline CDR1 and CDR2: DFQATT and SNEGSKA (reference sequence). This CDR3 comprises 17 residues. With 1 base clipped from V and 0 bases from J, the junction kept 8 bases outside the gene matches. In nucleotides, the CDR3 is TGCAGTGCTAGAGCCAGGGGACAGGGGCCGGTGAACACTGAAGCTTTCTTT. Translated, it gives CSARARGQGPVNTEAFF.

The chain joins TRBV29-1 to TRBJ1-2, with TRBD1 as a possible D gene (5 bases). Trimming removed 3 bases from V and 6 bases from J, with 14 bases in between. The CDR3 is made up of 13 amino acids. The germline V gene has CDR1 SQVTM and CDR2 ANQGSEA. The CDR3 nucleotides read TGCAGCGTTGACCGCGGGGCGAAGGATGGCTACACCTTC. Encoded protein: CSVDRGAKDGYTF.

This chain links TRBV5-1 with TRBJ2-4; the D is unclear. Trimming stripped 0 bases from V and 2 bases from J, with 24 bases between. The CDR3 is 20 amino acids. CDR1 and CDR2 (germline): SGHRS, YFSETQ. CDR3 protein: CASSLGPDKSFRISKNIQYF. The CDR3 bases are TGCGCCAGCAGCTTGGGCCCCGACAAAAGTTTTAGGATTTCCAAAAACATTCAGTACTTC.

The chain carries TRBV13 and TRBJ2-7, with 7 bases lining up with TRBD1. The CDR3 runs 14 residues. V lost 3 bases to trimming and J lost 5 bases; unmatched junction nucleotides: 7. Germline V lookup: CDR1 PRHDT, CDR2 FYEKMQ (reference sequence). CDR3 in amino acids: CASSFQQGSHEQYF. The CDR3 nucleotides read TGTGCCAGCAGCTTTCAACAGGGGAGCCACGAGCAGTACTTC.

The rearrangement joins TRBV11-2 to TRBJ2-5; D is unresolved. Trimming shortened V by 8 bases and J by 1 base, and 17 bases separated the two germline ends. Germline-derived CDR1 and CDR2 are SGHAT and FQNNGV. CDR3 length: 15 residues. In nucleotides, the CDR3 is TGTGCCAGCGTAACGGAGAACTCCGGCCAAGAGACCCAGTACTTC. Its translation: CASVTENSGQETQYF.

The J gene is TRBJ2-3, the V gene TRBV28; D gene unclear. Germline V lookup: CDR1 MDHEN, CDR2 SYDVKM. The V end was cut by 2 bases, the J end by 1 base, with 10 bases between. This CDR3 spans 15 amino acids. The CDR3 here is CASSLEVPGTDTQYF. CDR3 bases: TGTGCCAGCAGTTTAGAGGTCCCTGGCACAGATACGCAGTATTTT.

This clonotype has only a few counts. V gene TRBV13 combines with J gene TRBJ2-7, with a tentative D call TRBD2 (5 bases). V was shortened by 5 bases and J by 0 bases, with 14 bases between the two germline ends. CDR1 PRHDT and CDR2 FYEKMQ come from the germline V gene (reference sequence). The CDR3 covers 15 residues. The CDR3 DNA sequence: TGTGCCAGCAGCAGCGGAGCAGGTCCCTCCTACGAGCAGTACTTC. It specifies CASSSGAGPSYEQYF.

A word on this clonotype: A read error may account for a junction end that differs from germline. The chain's CDR3 is CNARSPVGGPIGEQYF. The CDR3 nucleotides read TGCAATGCTAGATCCCCGGTCGGGGGGCCCATTGGCGAGCAGTACTTC. This sequence joins TRBV20-1 and TRBJ2-7; tentative D call: TRBD2 (7 bases). The CDR3 consists of 16 residues. The germline CDR1 and CDR2 sequences are DFQATT and SNEGSKA (reference sequence).

The sample holds a few counts of this clonotype. V and J are TRBV21-1 and TRBJ2-7; TRBD1 is taken as the D call from the table, unchecked against the DNA. TRBV21-1 is a recognized pseudogene. This CDR3 is 16 amino acids long. CDR3 protein: CASSKAMGVLVYEQYF. Written as DNA, the CDR3 is TGTGCCAGCAGCAAAGCGATGGGGGTACTGGTTTACGAGCAGTACTTC.